This entry concerns a single T cell receptor (beta chain). Per the germline V gene, CDR1 is SGHNT and CDR2 is YYREEE (reference sequence). Trimming shortened V by 4 bases and J by 0 bases, and 11 bases separated the two germline ends. This CDR3 spans 15 amino acids. The sample belongs to a study of blood T cell repertoires in COVID-19. Study in general: From T cells, B-cell-depleted T cells, or PBMCs came the material, which was cDNA or gDNA.

Here immunoSEQ multiplex PCR was the method, and the copy in TCRdb shows in-frame clones only, minus some. The sample records about 99,000 clones, roughly 78% being singletons. The rearrangement uses TRBV5-4 and TRBJ2-1; perhaps TRBD2 as D (6 bases). The clonotype originates from a woman at least 80 years old with active or convalescent COVID-19. The specimen sequenced was peripheral blood. DNA for the CDR3: TGTGCCAGCAGCGATCCGACTAGCTCCTACAATGAGCAGTTCTTC. This translates into CASSDPTSSYNEQFF. Variable domain in full (rest from reference TRBV5-4 and TRBJ2-1): ETGVTQSPTHLIKTRGQQVTLRCSSQSGHNTVSWYQQALGQGPQFIFQYYREEENGRGNFPPRFSGLQFPNYSSELNVNALELDDSALYLCASSDPTSSYNEQFFGPGTRLTVL.